This is a list of T cell receptor beta chains from one sample in a study of blood T cell repertoires in COVID-19. Repertoires were generated with immunoSEQ multiplex PCR, while TCRdb's copy carries only in-frame clones and drops some. The sample holds 65,000 to 90,000 clones, 88% seen once. Specimen: peripheral blood. These receptors originate from a woman older than 75 with acute or convalescent COVID-19. Both conserved end residues are part of each CDR3. Fields, in order: J gene, CDR3 length, clone size, V gene, D gene, CDR3 protein, CDR3 DNA. A D gene is named only where the DNA matches it firmly. Clone size is stated in some rows and not others, as once, few, many or a class when expanded.

TRBJ1-5 | 15 | NA | TRBV19 | NA | CASSIRGSGNQPQHF | TGTGCCAGTAGCATTAGGGGGTCGGGCAATCAGCCCCAGCATTTT
TRBJ1-1 | 13 | NA | TRBV2 | NA | CASSEGGNTEAFF | TGTGCCAGCAGTGAAGGCGGGAACACTGAAGCTTTCTTT
TRBJ1-1 | 13 | NA | TRBV25-1 | NA | CASNGQVNTEAFF | TGTGCCAGCAACGGACAAGTGAACACTGAAGCTTTCTTT
TRBJ2-4 | 16 | NA | TRBV19 | TRBD2 | CASSISQRGAQNIQYF | TGTGCCAGTAGTATATCTCAGCGGGGGGCCCAAAACATTCAGTACTTC
TRBJ1-1 | 15 | NA | TRBV5-1 | NA | CASSLTPGTNTEAFF | TGCGCCAGCAGCTTAACACCAGGTACTAACACTGAAGCTTTCTTT
TRBJ2-6 | 19 | NA | TRBV4-1 | TRBD1 | CASSPPPDRRNDGANVLTF | TGCGCCAGCAGCCCCCCTCCGGACAGGAGAAACGACGGGGCCAACGTCCTGACTTTC
TRBJ2-2 | 16 | NA | TRBV7-6 | TRBD2 | CASSPRTSGGEGELFF | TGTGCCAGCAGCCCCCGGACTAGCGGGGGGGAGGGGGAGCTGTTTTTT
TRBJ2-2 | 13 | NA | TRBV3-1/TRBV3-2 | TRBD2 | CASKAGVSGELFF | TGTGCCAGCAAAGCGGGGGTGTCCGGGGAGCTGTTTTTT
TRBJ2-3 | 16 | NA | TRBV11-2 | NA | CASSQHQGVDTDTQYF | TGTGCCAGCAGCCAACACCAAGGGGTCGACACAGATACGCAGTATTTT
TRBJ2-1 | 16 | NA | TRBV27 | TRBD2 | CASSPLRTSAHNEQFF | TGTGCCAGCAGTCCGCTCCGGACTAGCGCTCACAATGAGCAGTTCTTC
TRBJ2-3 | 16 | NA | TRBV11-2 | NA | CASSLETRFSTDTQYF | TGTGCCAGCAGCTTAGAAACTAGATTTAGCACAGATACGCAGTATTTT
TRBJ2-2 | 13 | NA | TRBV12-3/TRBV12-4 | NA | CASRGGGTGELFF | TGTGCCAGCAGAGGGGGGGGGACCGGGGAGCTGTTTTTT
TRBJ2-3 | 15 | NA | TRBV30 | TRBD2 | CAASQLAGSTDTQYF | TGTGCCGCTAGCCAACTAGCGGGAAGCACAGATACGCAGTATTTT
TRBJ2-3 | 14 | once | TRBV5-1 | NA | CASRNLGSTDTQYF | TGCGCCAGCAGGAACCTCGGGAGCACAGATACGCAGTATTTT